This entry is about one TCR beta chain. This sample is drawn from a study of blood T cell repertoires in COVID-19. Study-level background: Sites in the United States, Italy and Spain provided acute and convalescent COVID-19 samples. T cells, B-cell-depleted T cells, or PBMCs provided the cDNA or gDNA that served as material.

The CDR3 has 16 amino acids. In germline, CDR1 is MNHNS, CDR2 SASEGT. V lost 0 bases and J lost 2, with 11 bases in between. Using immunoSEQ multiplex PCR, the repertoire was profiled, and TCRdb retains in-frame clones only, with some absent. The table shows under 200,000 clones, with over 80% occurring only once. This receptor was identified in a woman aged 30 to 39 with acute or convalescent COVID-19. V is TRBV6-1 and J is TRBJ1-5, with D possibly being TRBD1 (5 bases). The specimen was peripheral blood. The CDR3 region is CASSEAGGFGNQPQHF. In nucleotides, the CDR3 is TGTGCCAGCAGTGAAGCGGGGGGATTCGGCAATCAGCCCCAGCATTTT.